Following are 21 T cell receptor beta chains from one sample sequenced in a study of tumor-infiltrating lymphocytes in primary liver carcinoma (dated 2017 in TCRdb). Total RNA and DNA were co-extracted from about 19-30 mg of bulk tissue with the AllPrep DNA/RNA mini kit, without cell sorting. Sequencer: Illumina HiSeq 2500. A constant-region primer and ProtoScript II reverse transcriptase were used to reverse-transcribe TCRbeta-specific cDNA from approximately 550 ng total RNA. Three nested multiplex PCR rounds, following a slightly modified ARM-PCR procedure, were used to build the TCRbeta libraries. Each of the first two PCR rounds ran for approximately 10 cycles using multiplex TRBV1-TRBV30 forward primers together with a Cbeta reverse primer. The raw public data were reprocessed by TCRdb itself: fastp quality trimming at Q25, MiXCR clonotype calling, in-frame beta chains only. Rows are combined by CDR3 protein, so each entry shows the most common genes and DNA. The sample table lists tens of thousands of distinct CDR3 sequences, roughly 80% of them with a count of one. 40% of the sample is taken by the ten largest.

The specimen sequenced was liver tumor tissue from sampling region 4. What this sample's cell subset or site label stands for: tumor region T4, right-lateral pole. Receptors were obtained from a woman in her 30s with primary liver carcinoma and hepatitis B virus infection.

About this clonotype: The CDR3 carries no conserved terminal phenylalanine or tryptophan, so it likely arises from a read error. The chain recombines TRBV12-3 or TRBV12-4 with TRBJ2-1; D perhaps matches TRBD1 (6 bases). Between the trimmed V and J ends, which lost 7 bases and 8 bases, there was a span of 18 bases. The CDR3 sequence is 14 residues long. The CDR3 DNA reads TGTGCCAGCAATACCGGGACACTATCCCATGAGCAGTTCTCC. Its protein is CASNTGTLSHEQFS.

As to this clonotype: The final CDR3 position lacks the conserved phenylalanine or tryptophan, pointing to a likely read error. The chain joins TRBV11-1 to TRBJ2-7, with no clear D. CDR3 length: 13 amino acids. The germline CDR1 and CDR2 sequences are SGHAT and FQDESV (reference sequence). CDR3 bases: TGTGCCAGCAGTTTAGTATACCTCCGCAAGCAGTACTCC. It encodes CASSLVYLRKQYS.

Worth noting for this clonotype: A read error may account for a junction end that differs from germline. The CDR3 nucleotides are TGTGACAGCAGCTTAGGAGGTACAGCTCTGAGCTCTTACAAGCTGTACTTC. Translation: CDSSLGGTALSSYKLYF. The chain joins TRBV11-2 to TRBJ2-7; possibly TRBD2 for D (5 bases). The CDR3 sequence is 17 residues long. Per the germline V gene, CDR1 is SGHAT and CDR2 is FQNNGV.

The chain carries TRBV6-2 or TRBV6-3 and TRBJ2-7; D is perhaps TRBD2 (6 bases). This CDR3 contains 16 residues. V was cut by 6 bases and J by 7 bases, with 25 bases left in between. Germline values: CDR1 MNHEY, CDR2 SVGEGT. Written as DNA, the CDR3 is TGTGCCAGCAGACGTCTGGTCGGGAGAGGACATGGAGAGCAGTACTTC. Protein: CASRRLVGRGHGEQYF.

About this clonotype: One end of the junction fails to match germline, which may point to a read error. CDR3 amino acids: CANSSYPGSYVYEQYF. As DNA, the CDR3 is TGTGCCAACAGCTCATATCCTGGTTCCTACGTCTACGAGCAGTACTTC. The rearrangement links TRBV11-2 to TRBJ2-7; D call uncertain. The CDR3 contains 16 residues. CDR1 is SGHAT and CDR2 is FQNNGV in the germline V gene.

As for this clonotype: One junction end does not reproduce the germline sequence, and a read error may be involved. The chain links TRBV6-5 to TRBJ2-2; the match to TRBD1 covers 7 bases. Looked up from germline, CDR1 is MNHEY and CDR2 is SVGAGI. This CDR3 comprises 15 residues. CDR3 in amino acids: CASSPRTGFIGELFF. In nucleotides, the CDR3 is TGTGCCAGCAGTCCGCGGACAGGCTTCATCGGGGAGCTGTTCTTT.

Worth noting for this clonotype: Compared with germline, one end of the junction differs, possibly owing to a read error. This CDR3 is CVSSQEHLGQWGPREQYF. CDR3 bases: TGTGTCAGCAGCCAGGAACACCTAGGACAGTGGGGACCACGCGAGCAGTACTTC. The rearrangement joins TRBV4-2 to TRBJ2-7, with D perhaps matching TRBD1 (6 bases). The CDR3 has 18 residues. Germline CDR1 and CDR2: LGHNA and YNFKEQ.

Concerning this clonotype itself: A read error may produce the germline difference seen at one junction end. CDR3 nucleotide sequence: TGCACCAGCATCCAAGATTGGGACTACACCTACAATGAGCAGTTCTTC. Translation gives CTSIQDWDYTYNEQFF. The chain links TRBV4-3 to TRBJ2-1; 7 nucleotides line up with TRBD2. This CDR3 is 16 amino acids long. Germline values: CDR1 LGHNA, CDR2 YSLEER.

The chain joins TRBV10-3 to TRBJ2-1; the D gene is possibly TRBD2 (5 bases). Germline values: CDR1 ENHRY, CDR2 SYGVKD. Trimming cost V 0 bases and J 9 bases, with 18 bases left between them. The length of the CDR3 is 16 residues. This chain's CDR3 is CAISESAEGAYIEQFF. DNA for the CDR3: TGTGCCATCAGTGAGTCAGCAGAGGGAGCCTATATTGAGCAGTTCTTC.

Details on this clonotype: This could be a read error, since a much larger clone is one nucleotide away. This CDR3 reads CASSSGQVQETEYF. CDR3 bases: TGTGCCAGCAGCTCGGGACAGGTGCAGGAGACCGAGTACTTC. This rearrangement joins TRBV11-2 to TRBJ2-5, with 8 bases that match TRBD1. Germline loops: CDR1 SGHAT, CDR2 FQNNGV. This CDR3 spans 14 amino acids.

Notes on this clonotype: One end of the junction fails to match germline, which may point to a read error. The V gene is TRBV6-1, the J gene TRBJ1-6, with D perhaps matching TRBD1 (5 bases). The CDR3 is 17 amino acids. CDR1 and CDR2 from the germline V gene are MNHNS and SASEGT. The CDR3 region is CARSAGRVLGTDSPLHF. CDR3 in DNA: TGTGCCAGGAGTGCGGGTCGAGTGCTGGGGACCGATTCACCCCTCCACTTT.

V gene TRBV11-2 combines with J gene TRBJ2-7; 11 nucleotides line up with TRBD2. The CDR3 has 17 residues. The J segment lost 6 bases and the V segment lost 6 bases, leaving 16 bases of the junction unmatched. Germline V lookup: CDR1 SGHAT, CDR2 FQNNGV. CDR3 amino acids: CASSSQRTSGPTCEQYF. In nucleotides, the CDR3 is TGTGCCAGCAGTTCACAACGGACTAGCGGGCCGACCTGCGAGCAGTACTTC.

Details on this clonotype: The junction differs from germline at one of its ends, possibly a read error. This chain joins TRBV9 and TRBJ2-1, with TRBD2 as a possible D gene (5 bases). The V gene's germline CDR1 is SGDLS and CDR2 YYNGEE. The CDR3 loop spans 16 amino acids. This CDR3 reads CASSYEWESLSNDQFF. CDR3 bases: TGTGCCAGCAGTTATGAGTGGGAGTCACTGTCCAATGATCAGTTCTTC.

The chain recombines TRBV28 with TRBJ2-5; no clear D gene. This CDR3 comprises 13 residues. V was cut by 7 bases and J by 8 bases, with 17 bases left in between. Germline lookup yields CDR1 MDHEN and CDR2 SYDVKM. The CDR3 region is CASTRRVVETQYF. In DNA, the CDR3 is TGTGCCAGCACCCGCCGGGTGGTTGAAACCCAGTACTTC.

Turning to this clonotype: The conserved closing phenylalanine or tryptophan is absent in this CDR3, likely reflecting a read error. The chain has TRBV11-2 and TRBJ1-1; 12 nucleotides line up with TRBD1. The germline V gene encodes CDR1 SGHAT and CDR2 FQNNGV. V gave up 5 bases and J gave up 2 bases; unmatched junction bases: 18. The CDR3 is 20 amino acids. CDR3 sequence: CASSARDRGRKSWSNTEAFV. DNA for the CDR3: TGTGCCAGCAGCGCTCGGGACAGGGGGCGCAAATCGTGGAGTAACACTGAAGCTTTCGTT.

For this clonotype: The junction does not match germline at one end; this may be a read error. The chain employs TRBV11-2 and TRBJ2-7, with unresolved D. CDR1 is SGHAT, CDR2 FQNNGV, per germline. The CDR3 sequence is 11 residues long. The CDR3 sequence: CACSPANERYF. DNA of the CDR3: TGTGCCTGCAGTCCAGCCAATGAGCGGTACTTC.

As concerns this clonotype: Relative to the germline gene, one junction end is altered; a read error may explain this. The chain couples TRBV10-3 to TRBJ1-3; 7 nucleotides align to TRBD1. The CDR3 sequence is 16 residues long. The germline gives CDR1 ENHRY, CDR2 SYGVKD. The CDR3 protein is CAITDRDGSRGNTIYF. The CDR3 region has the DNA TGCGCCATCACTGACAGGGATGGCAGCCGGGGAAACACCATATATTTT.

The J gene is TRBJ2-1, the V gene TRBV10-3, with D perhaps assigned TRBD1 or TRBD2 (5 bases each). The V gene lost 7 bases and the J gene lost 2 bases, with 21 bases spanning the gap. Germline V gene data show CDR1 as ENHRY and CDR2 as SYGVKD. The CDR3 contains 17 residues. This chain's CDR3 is CAINGTMAASAYNEQFF. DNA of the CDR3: TGTGCCATCAATGGGACCATGGCGGCCAGCGCCTACAATGAGCAGTTCTTC.

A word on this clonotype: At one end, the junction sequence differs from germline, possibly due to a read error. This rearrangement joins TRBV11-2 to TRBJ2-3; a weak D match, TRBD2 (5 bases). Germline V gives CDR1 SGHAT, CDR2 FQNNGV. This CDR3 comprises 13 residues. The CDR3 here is CAGSMSWEDTQYF. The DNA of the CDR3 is TGTGCCGGCAGCATGAGCTGGGAGGATACGCAGTATTTT.

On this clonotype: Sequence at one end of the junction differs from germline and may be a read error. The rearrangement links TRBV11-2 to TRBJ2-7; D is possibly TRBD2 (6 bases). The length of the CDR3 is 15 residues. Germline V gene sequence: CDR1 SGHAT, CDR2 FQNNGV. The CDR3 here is CASSSGVSGSYKQYF. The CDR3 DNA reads TGTGCTAGCAGCTCAGGAGTTAGCGGTTCCTACAAGCAGTACTTC.

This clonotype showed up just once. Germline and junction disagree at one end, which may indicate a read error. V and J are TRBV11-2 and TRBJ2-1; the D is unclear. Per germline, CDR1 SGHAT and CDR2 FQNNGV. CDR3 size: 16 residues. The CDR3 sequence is CASILVTVSSYNEQFF. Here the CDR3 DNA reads TGTGCCAGCATCTTAGTAACAGTGAGTTCCTACAATGAGCAGTTCTTC.